This is a list of T cell receptor beta chains from one sample in a study of blood T cells in healthy people across ages. TCRdb reprocessed the 5' RACE reads via MiXCR and lists one record per CDR3 protein. The sample contains 1.5 million to 2 million distinct CDR3 sequences, roughly 27% of which appear only once. The sequencing sample was made of blood. These receptors were taken from a woman younger than 45 in good health. Both conserved end residues are part of each CDR3. Each record gives: D gene, V gene, clone size, J gene, CDR3 protein, CDR3 DNA. D genes are given only for firm matches. Size is stated for part of the rows, as once, few or many counts, or as a class when the clone is expanded.

>TRBD2|TRBV6-1|many|TRBJ2-1
CASSGGLAGYYNEQFF
TGTGCCAGCAGTGGGGGACTAGCGGGCTACTACAATGAGCAGTTCTTC
>.|TRBV20-1|.|TRBJ2-5
CSSLPLAGEQYF
TGCAGTTCGCTCCCACTAGCTGGTGAGCAGTACTTC
>.|TRBV7-9|many|TRBJ2-7
CASSLLTIYEQYF
TGTGCCAGCAGCTTACTGACTATCTACGAGCAGTACTTC
>TRBD2|TRBV10-3|many|TRBJ2-1
CAISPGLAGKPFF
TGTGCCATCAGTCCGGGACTAGCGGGAAAACCGTTCTTC
>TRBD2|TRBV3-1|many|TRBJ2-7
CASSQRAGLAVYEQYF
TGTGCCAGCAGCCAACGGGCGGGACTAGCGGTCTACGAGCAGTACTTC
>TRBD1|TRBV6-5|few|TRBJ2-7
CASSKGFGQGHEQYF
TGTGCCAGCAGTAAAGGTTTCGGACAGGGACACGAGCAGTACTTC
>.|TRBV7-8|many|TRBJ1-5
CASSLGGDGNQPQHF
TGTGCCAGCAGCTTAGGGGGGGACGGCAATCAGCCCCAGCATTTT
>.|TRBV5-1|.|TRBJ2-1
CASRKSTNSYNEQFF
TGCGCCAGCAGGAAATCCACCAACTCCTACAATGAGCAGTTCTTC
>TRBD2|TRBV27|many|TRBJ2-7
CASSTSGRYGEQYF
TGTGCCAGCTCTACTAGCGGGAGATACGGTGAGCAGTACTTC
>TRBD1|TRBV5-6|.|TRBJ2-7
CASSPYYDRGANEQYF
TGTGCCAGCAGCCCCTACTATGACAGGGGGGCCAACGAGCAGTACTTC
>.|TRBV4-1|.|TRBJ2-3
CASSQEKSGSTDTQYF
TGCGCCAGCAGCCAAGAGAAGAGTGGTAGCACAGATACGCAGTATTTT
>.|TRBV2|.|TRBJ2-3
CASSGGGRALDTQYF
TGTGCCAGCAGCGGAGGGGGCAGGGCCCTAGATACGCAGTATTTT
>.|TRBV7-2|once|TRBJ2-4
CASSSRQESSIQYF
TGTGCCAGCAGCTCCAGACAGGAGTCCTCCATTCAGTACTTC